These 6 T cell receptor beta chains share one sample of origin, sequenced in a study of lymphopenia after photon versus proton radiotherapy. Clones were read by immunoSEQ multiplex PCR, and TCRdb kept only the in-frame ones, dropping some. The sample has around 150,000 clones, around nine tenths seen once. The material sequenced was peripheral blood, taken from a patient treated with photon-based radiotherapy. Receptor source: a man in his fifties with gastric cancer.

V is TRBV4-1 and J is TRBJ2-1; D is unresolved. Germline loops: CDR1 MGHRA, CDR2 YSYEKL. V lost 6 bases to trimming and J lost 6 bases, with 12 bases between them. The CDR3 covers 13 residues. The CDR3: CASRGSLRNEQFF. DNA of the CDR3: TGCGCCAGCAGGGGCAGCCTCCGCAATGAGCAGTTCTTC.

The chain uses TRBV5-1 and TRBJ1-4, with D possibly matching TRBD1 (5 bases). This CDR3 has 15 amino acids. Trimming cost V 0 bases and J 5 bases, with 11 bases left between them. CDR1 and CDR2 from the germline V gene are SGHRS and YFSETQ. The CDR3 loop is CASSLEGSGNEKLFF. The CDR3 DNA sequence: TGCGCCAGCAGCTTGGAAGGGTCAGGGAATGAAAAACTGTTTTTT. The full variable domain, rest sourced from reference TRBV5-1 and TRBJ1-4, is KAGVTQTPRYLIKTRGQQVTLSCSPISGHRSVSWYQQTPGQGLQFLFEYFSETQRNKGNFPGRFSGRQFSNSRSEMNVSTLELGDSALYLCASSLEGSGNEKLFFGSGTQLSVL.

The rearrangement uses TRBV30 and TRBJ2-2; 8 bases are shared with TRBD1. V lost 7 bases, J lost 1 base, and 8 bases stayed unmatched. Germline V gene sequence: CDR1 GTSNPN, CDR2 SVGIG (reference sequence). CDR3 length: 15 residues. The CDR3 DNA follows: TGTGCCTATAGGACAGGGCTTCGGAACACCGGGGAGCTGTTTTTT. It specifies CAYRTGLRNTGELFF.

V and J are TRBV30 and TRBJ2-1; 7 bases are a match to TRBD2. Germline V CDR1 and CDR2: GTSNPN, SVGIG (reference sequence). The CDR3 is 11 residues long. CDR3 nucleotides: TGTGCGACGGGGCTAGCGGAGGAGCAGTTCTTC. Amino acid sequence: CATGLAEEQFF.

J is TRBJ1-2 and V is TRBV7-6, with D possibly matching TRBD1 (5 bases). The germline V and J ends were trimmed by 5 bases and 1 base, with 8 bases remaining between them. In germline, CDR1 is SGHVS, CDR2 FNYEAQ. The CDR3 sequence is 13 residues long. The CDR3 sequence: CASSLGVNYGYTF. CDR3 coding DNA: TGTGCCAGCAGCCTAGGGGTTAACTATGGCTACACCTTC. The full variable domain, with the rest looked up from reference TRBV7-6 and TRBJ1-2, is GAGVSQSPRYKVTKRGQDVALRCDPISGHVSLYWYRQALGQGPEFLTYFNYEAQQDKSGLPNDRFSAERPEGSISTLTIQRTEQRDSAMYRCASSLGVNYGYTFGSGTRLTVV.

The chain carries TRBV28 and TRBJ1-5, with TRBD1 matching 11 bases. Germline CDR1 is MDHEN and CDR2 is SYDVKM. This CDR3 is built from 15 residues. V trimming: 5 bases; J trimming: 6 bases; junction bases outside the gene matches: 6. CDR3 in DNA: TGTGCCAGCAGTCCGGGACAGGGGGTGGTTCAGCCCCAGCATTTT. Its protein is CASSPGQGVVQPQHF.